This entry lists 21 T cell receptor beta chains sequenced from one sample in a study of shared T cell receptors in the human thymus. The repertoire was sequenced with immunoSEQ multiplex PCR; TCRdb's copy has only in-frame clones and lacks some. The table shows roughly 710,000 clones, with approximately 85% occurring only once. These data also formed part of another study, on human thymus T cells.

Sequencing used thymocytes. The receptors originated from a girl in the first two years of life with a congenital heart defect.

DNA for the CDR3: TGTGCCAGCCAAACCCCCCGCCGGGACAGGGCGACTGGAAACACCATATATTTT. The encoded protein is CASQTPRRDRATGNTIYF. The rearrangement joins TRBV28 to TRBJ1-3, with 9 positions matching TRBD1. V lost 8 bases to trimming and J lost 2 bases; unmatched junction nucleotides: 16. Germline V gene sequence: CDR1 MDHEN, CDR2 SYDVKM. The CDR3 runs to 18 residues.

The chain combines TRBV18 with TRBJ2-5, with D perhaps TRBD2 (6 bases). The germline V and J ends were trimmed by 5 bases and 1 base, with 8 bases remaining between them. The germline gives CDR1 KGHSH, CDR2 LQKENI. The CDR3 has 13 amino acids. The CDR3 sequence is CASSGGTQETQYF. CDR3 bases: TGTGCCAGCTCAGGAGGGACCCAAGAGACCCAGTACTTC.

The V gene is TRBV12-5, the J gene TRBJ1-5; D is unclear. V lost 0 bases, J lost 7 bases, and 28 bases lay in between. This CDR3 spans 20 amino acids. Germline V gene data show CDR1 as LGHNT and CDR2 as FRNRAP. The CDR3 loop reads CASGLVKGRGRWVLEQPQHF. CDR3 nucleotide sequence: TGTGCTAGTGGTTTGGTAAAGGGCCGAGGGCGGTGGGTCCTCGAGCAGCCCCAGCATTTT.

The chain links TRBV6-1 to TRBJ2-5; D possibly corresponds to TRBD2 (6 bases). V was cut by 6 bases and J by 1 base, with 9 bases left in between. The germline V gene has CDR1 MNHNS and CDR2 SASEGT. This CDR3 has 13 residues. The CDR3, as DNA: TGTGCCAGCAGACGGGACTCCCAAGAGACCCAGTACTTC. Encoded protein: CASRRDSQETQYF.

The chain carries TRBV7-2 and TRBJ1-5, with no clear D. Trimming removed 5 bases from V and 7 bases from J, with 12 bases in between. There are 13 residues in the CDR3. Germline lookup yields CDR1 SGHTA and CDR2 FQGNSA. The CDR3, as DNA: TGTGCCAGCAGCGACAAGGGCGGGCAGCCCCAGCATTTT. This encodes CASSDKGGQPQHF.

DNA for the CDR3: TGTGCCAGCAGTTTATATGTTTTGGGACAGGGGACGGGGGAGCAGTACTTC. Translating gives CASSLYVLGQGTGEQYF. J is TRBJ2-7 and V is TRBV27, with 10 bases matching TRBD1. The length of the CDR3 is 17 residues. Germline-derived CDR1 and CDR2 are MNHEY and SMNVEV (reference sequence). V lost 1 base to trimming and J lost 7 bases; unmatched junction nucleotides: 13.

The genes are TRBV7-2 and TRBJ2-5; 11 nucleotides line up with TRBD2. The V and J ends lost 5 bases and 5 bases, in that order; junction bases with no gene match: 16. Germline assignment: CDR1 SGHTA and CDR2 FQGNSA. This CDR3 is built from 18 residues. For the CDR3, the DNA is TGTGCCAGCAGCCCTACCTCGGGACTAGCGGTTTTTTGCGAGACCCAGTACTTC. Translation gives CASSPTSGLAVFCETQYF.

The J gene is TRBJ1-4, the V gene TRBV2; 7 bases map to TRBD1. CDR1 is SNHLY and CDR2 is FYNNEI in the germline V gene. V lost 4 bases, J lost 7 bases, and 15 bases stayed unmatched. The CDR3 extends over 17 amino acids. In DNA form, the CDR3 reads TGTGCCAGCAGTGTGAGGGGCCACAGGGGTCGTCGTGAAAAACTGTTTTTT. It yields the protein CASSVRGHRGRREKLFF.

V and J are TRBV6-1 and TRBJ1-5; TRBD1 matches 7 bases. CDR1 and CDR2 from the germline V gene are MNHNS and SASEGT. Losses at the gene ends were 4 bases for V and 2 bases for J; bases not matched to a gene: 5. The CDR3 consists of 15 residues. The CDR3: CASSARDSRNQPQHF. The CDR3 DNA reads TGTGCCAGCAGTGCAAGGGACAGCCGCAATCAGCCCCAGCATTTT.

DNA of the CDR3: TGTGCCAGCAGCTTAGAGCCAGGGGGACAAGAAGAGACCCAGTACTTC. Its protein is CASSLEPGGQEETQYF. The rearrangement links TRBV11-2 to TRBJ2-5, with 7 bases aligning to TRBD1. Germline values: CDR1 SGHAT, CDR2 FQNNGV. V lost 0 bases and J lost 3; bases outside the gene matches: 7. This CDR3 has 16 residues. Based on the CDR3 plus reference TRBV11-2 and TRBJ2-5, the full variable domain is EAGVAQSPRYKIIEKRQSVAFWCNPISGHATLYWYQQILGQGPKLLIQFQNNGVVDDSQLPKDRFSAERLKGVDSTLKIQPAKLEDSAVYLCASSLEPGGQEETQYFGPGTRLLVL.

The chain employs TRBV29-1 and TRBJ2-2, with 9 nucleotides matching TRBD1. The CDR3 sequence is 13 residues long. Unmatched junction bases numbered 6, after V lost 7 bases and J lost 6 bases. Germline CDR1 reads SQVTM; CDR2 reads ANQGSEA. The CDR3 sequence: CSARDREAGELFF. The CDR3 DNA is TGCAGCGCCAGGGACAGGGAGGCCGGGGAGCTGTTTTTT.

The rearrangement links TRBV5-1 to TRBJ2-7, with D possibly being TRBD2 (6 bases). CDR3 length: 12 residues. Germline V lookup: CDR1 SGHRS, CDR2 YFSETQ. The V gene lost 4 bases and the J gene lost 6 bases, with 11 bases spanning the gap. The CDR3 sequence: CASSVGGAEQYF. The CDR3, as DNA: TGCGCCAGCAGCGTTGGAGGGGCCGAGCAGTACTTC. Full variable domain (remainder filled in from reference TRBV5-1 and TRBJ2-7): KAGVTQTPRYLIKTRGQQVTLSCSPISGHRSVSWYQQTPGQGLQFLFEYFSETQRNKGNFPGRFSGRQFSNSRSEMNVSTLELGDSALYLCASSVGGAEQYFGPGTRLTVT.

This clone was counted between two and nine times. This chain joins TRBV4-1 and TRBJ2-5; D gene uncertain. This CDR3 has 14 residues. Germline V gene sequence: CDR1 MGHRA, CDR2 YSYEKL. Trimming left V 4 bases short and J 3 bases short, with 12 bases between. The CDR3 DNA sequence: TGCGCCAGCAGCCCTTTGTTGTCAGAAGAGACCCAGTACTTC. It yields the protein CASSPLLSEETQYF.

The chain joins TRBV6-4 to TRBJ2-1; a possible D gene is TRBD2 (6 bases). Germline CDR1 MRHNA, CDR2 SNTAGT. This CDR3 is 13 amino acids long. V was shortened by 7 bases and J by 6 bases, with 13 bases between the two germline ends. CDR3 nucleotide sequence: TGTGCCAGCATGGGGCGGGGTGGCAATGAGCAGTTCTTC. It encodes CASMGRGGNEQFF.

This chain uses TRBV5-5 with TRBJ1-5; D is ambiguous. CDR1 and CDR2 (germline): SGHKS, YYEKEE (reference sequence). The CDR3 contains 14 residues. Trimming stripped 5 bases from V and 1 base from J, with 10 bases between. CDR3: CASSELVSNQPQHF. The DNA for the CDR3 is TGTGCCAGCAGTGAGCTCGTCAGCAATCAGCCCCAGCATTTT.

V usage is TRBV6-6 and J usage is TRBJ1-3; D gene uncertain. CDR1 MNHNY and CDR2 SVGAGI come from the germline V gene (reference sequence). Between the trimmed V and J ends, which lost 3 bases and 0 bases, there was a span of 9 bases. The CDR3 runs 15 residues. The DNA for the CDR3 is TGTGCCAGCAGTTATCACGGGGACTCTGGAAACACCATATATTTT. Translation: CASSYHGDSGNTIYF.

Regarding this clone: This sample includes further DNA sequences coding for the same CDR3. V is TRBV11-3 and J is TRBJ2-5; 7 bases are shared with TRBD2. This CDR3 contains 13 residues. J gave up 2 bases and V 3 bases, and 0 bases lay outside the gene matches. Germline V gives CDR1 SGHNT, CDR2 YENEEA. The CDR3 coding sequence is TGTGCCAGCAGCTTGGGGGGGCAAGAGACCCAGTACTTC. It specifies CASSLGGQETQYF.

This chain uses TRBV4-3 with TRBJ2-2, with D hard to call. There are 16 residues in the CDR3. Per the germline V gene, CDR1 is LGHNA and CDR2 is YSLEER. Deletions cut 2 bases from V and 1 base from J, with 11 bases between. The CDR3 sequence is CASSQFAGMNTGELFF. As DNA, the CDR3 is TGCGCCAGCAGCCAATTTGCCGGTATGAACACCGGGGAGCTGTTTTTT.

The gene calls are TRBV11-2 and TRBJ2-7; D is possibly TRBD2 (6 bases). Trimming took 5 bases from V and 5 from J, leaving 28 bases between them. Germline V gene lookup returns CDR1 SGHAT and CDR2 FQNNGV. CDR3 length: 18 residues. This CDR3 is CASSRRGGADQPIHEQYF. In nucleotides, the CDR3 is TGTGCCAGCAGCCGGAGAGGCGGGGCCGATCAACCTATCCACGAGCAGTACTTC.

The chain carries TRBV27 and TRBJ1-1, with 8 nucleotides matching TRBD1. V gave up 0 bases and J gave up 1 base; unmatched junction bases: 10. The CDR3 sequence is 18 residues long. CDR1 MNHEY and CDR2 SMNVEV come from the germline V gene (reference sequence). The CDR3 coding sequence is TGTGCCAGCAGTTTATCTTCAACCCGGACAGGGCGGAACACTGAAGCTTTCTTT. This sequence encodes CASSLSSTRTGRNTEAFF.

This clone was counted once. The chain couples TRBV6-1 to TRBJ1-1, with no clear D. V was pared by 6 bases and J by 2 bases, with 16 bases between. Looked up from germline, CDR1 is MNHNS and CDR2 is SASEGT. This CDR3 is built from 15 residues. As DNA, the CDR3 is TGTGCCAGCAGGATCTTCCACAGAGACAACACTGAAGCTTTCTTT. It codes for CASRIFHRDNTEAFF.